This T cell receptor (beta chain) is from a study of T cells in Graves' hyperthyroidism and ophthalmopathy. This clonotype has a handful of counts. Using RNA transcripts as the source, TCR beta CDR3 regions were amplified. With the HTBI primer set, the TCR CDR3 went through a first round of RT-PCR. TCRdb passed the multiplex PCR reads through MiXCR, listing each CDR3 protein once. The repertoire holds a few hundred thousand distinct CDR3 sequences, with approximately 44% as singletons. This CDR3 spans 17 amino acids. Per germline, CDR1 MGHRA and CDR2 YSYEKL. V was cut by 0 bases and J by 0 bases, with 12 bases left in between.

This sequence was found in a young woman with Graves' hyperthyroidism. This chain links TRBV4-1 with TRBJ1-3; D not resolved. Specimen: peripheral blood or thyroid tissue (not recorded which). The CDR3 is CASSQDSGASSGNTIYF. In nucleotides, the CDR3 is TGCGCCAGCAGCCAAGATTCGGGTGCAAGCTCTGGAAACACCATATATTTT.